Presented here are 9 T cell receptor beta chains from one specimen sequenced in a study of control samples from healthy donors and cancer patients. The data were produced by immunoSEQ multiplex PCR, yet TCRdb's version contains in-frame clones alone and is incomplete. The sample lists thousands of clones, around 70% occurring once. Sample: formalin-fixed, paraffin-embedded tissue. The receptors derive from a male donor with melanoma.

The rearrangement uses TRBV5-6 and TRBJ2-4; TRBD2 matches at 7 bases. Germline V gives CDR1 SGHDT, CDR2 YYEEEE. This CDR3 comprises 16 residues. The trim removed 3 bases at V and 3 bases at J, leaving 9 bases unmatched. The CDR3 nucleotides read TGTGCCAGCAGCTACCCGTATGGGGGGGTCAAAAACATTCAGTACTTC. This translates into CASSYPYGGVKNIQYF.

The rearrangement uses TRBV9 and TRBJ1-1, with 7 bases lining up with TRBD1. Unmatched junction bases numbered 3, after V lost 4 bases and J lost 3 bases. The CDR3 loop spans 13 amino acids. Germline V lookup: CDR1 SGDLS, CDR2 YYNGEE. The CDR3 DNA follows: TGTGCCAGCAGCTTTGACAGGGACACTGAAGCTTTCTTT. It specifies CASSFDRDTEAFF.

A single count supports this clone. This chain uses TRBV29-1 with TRBJ2-3; TRBD2 aligns across 10 bases. Germline CDR1 and CDR2: SQVTM and ANQGSEA. V lost 1 base and J lost 4; bases outside the gene matches: 2. CDR3 size: 14 residues. The CDR3 region has the DNA TGCAGCGTTGAAGGGCTAGCGGGAGCAGATACGCAGTATTTT. It yields the protein CSVEGLAGADTQYF.

This rearrangement joins TRBV11-1 to TRBJ2-5, with D unresolved. With 4 bases removed from V and 9 bases from J, the gap between germline ends came to 18 bases. Germline loops: CDR1 SGHAT, CDR2 FQDESV (reference sequence). The CDR3 is 14 amino acids. The CDR3 sequence is CASSSQALSVAQYF. CDR3 bases: TGTGCCAGCAGCTCCCAGGCTCTCAGCGTGGCCCAGTACTTC.

The chain combines TRBV11-2 with TRBJ2-1; D call uncertain. The CDR3 runs to 15 residues. The V end was cut by 1 base, the J end by 3 bases, with 10 bases between. Germline V CDR1 and CDR2: SGHAT, FQNNGV. The CDR3 region has the DNA TGTGCCAGCAGCTTAGCTCAGGTCGTCTACAATGAGCAGTTCTTC. It codes for CASSLAQVVYNEQFF.

In its sample, this clone was seen once. The chain recombines TRBV7-2 with TRBJ2-3, with D unclear. This CDR3 contains 13 residues. Germline values: CDR1 SGHTA, CDR2 FQGNSA. V was pared by 7 bases and J by 5 bases, with 13 bases between. The CDR3 nucleotides read TGTGCCAGCACCCCCCCGCCGCAAGATACGCAGTATTTT. Translating gives CASTPPPQDTQYF.

The chain uses TRBV14 and TRBJ2-6; D is ambiguous. The CDR3 has 17 residues. Looked up from germline, CDR1 is SGHDN and CDR2 is FVKESK. Deletions cut 6 bases from V and 0 bases from J, with 15 bases between. The CDR3 coding sequence is TGTGCCAGCAGTCAACAACACCGCAGCTCTGGGGCCAACGTCCTGACTTTC. Translated: CASSQQHRSSGANVLTF. The complete variable domain, with remaining parts taken from reference TRBV14 and TRBJ2-6, reads EAGVTQFPSHSVIEKGQTVTLRCDPISGHDNLYWYRRVMGKEIKFLLHFVKESKQDESGMPNNRFLAERTGGTYSTLKVQPAELEDSGVYFCASSQQHRSSGANVLTFGAGSRLTVL.

This clone was recorded only once. The rearrangement uses TRBV21-1 and TRBJ2-7; the listed D gene, TRBD2, was not tested against the DNA. TRBV21-1 is a documented pseudogene. This CDR3 is 12 amino acids long. The CDR3 DNA reads TGTGCCAGGAAGGACTTTTACTACGAGCAGTACTTC. It translates to CARKDFYYEQYF.

The genes are TRBV2 and TRBJ2-2; TRBD1 agrees at 7 bases. The CDR3 has 14 residues. V was clipped by 7 bases and J by 4 bases; unmatched bases: 6. Germline V gene sequence: CDR1 SNHLY, CDR2 FYNNEI. CDR3 sequence: CASNPQGSTGELFF. The DNA of the CDR3 is TGTGCCAGCAACCCACAGGGGTCCACCGGGGAGCTGTTTTTT. Based on the CDR3 plus reference TRBV2 and TRBJ2-2, the full variable domain is EPEVTQTPSHQVTQMGQEVILRCVPISNHLYFYWYRQILGQKVEFLVSFYNNEISEKSEIFDDQFSVERPDGSNFTLKIRSTKLEDSAMYFCASNPQGSTGELFFGEGSRLTVL.